This T cell receptor (beta chain) came from a study of response to subunit inactivated influenza vaccine. A single record per CDR3 protein comes from TCRdb applying MiXCR to the RT-PCR reads. The table has fewer than 600,000 distinct CDR3 sequences, 6% to 9% seen once. This clonotype came up a few times. What it binds is unknown. Study outcomes and limitations: The authors put forward the suggestion that each seasonal influenza vaccination may bring in only a limited number of new T cells.

This CDR3 is 13 amino acids long. In germline, CDR1 is MNHNS, CDR2 SASEGT. The trim removed 7 bases at V and 7 bases at J, leaving 4 bases unmatched. The sequence was collected from a man aged 45 to 70 who received an inactivated influenza vaccine. The sample in question was PBMCs from blood, obtained roughly 24 months after vaccination. V and J are TRBV6-1 and TRBJ2-1, with 10 bases lining up with TRBD2. Written as DNA, the CDR3 is TGTGCCAGCACTAGCGGGAGTAAGAATGAGCAGTTCTTC. Translation gives CASTSGSKNEQFF.